One and the same sample provided the 19 T cell receptor beta chains below, sequenced in a study of graft-versus-host responses after intestinal transplantation. These receptors are not linked to any known antigen. The protocol was immunoSEQ multiplex PCR, while the TCRdb copy is restricted to in-frame clones and leaves out a portion. Among 100,000 to 120,000 clones listed, approximately 92% were seen once. This specimen consisted of unstimulated CD8+ T cells sorted from spleen or lymph node cells, obtained before intestinal transplant. Receptor source: a human donor who received an intestinal transplant.

The DNA of the CDR3 is TGTGCCACCAGCAGCCGGACCGGGACGCCCGAGCAGTACTTC. Its translation is CATSSRTGTPEQYF. V usage is TRBV15 and J usage is TRBJ2-7; D might be TRBD1 or TRBD2, each matching 5 bases. The CDR3 is 14 residues long. Germline V gene lookup returns CDR1 LNHNV and CDR2 YYDKDF (reference sequence). V lost 3 bases to trimming and J lost 6 bases, with 15 bases between them.

A remark on this clone: Other DNA sequences within the sample encode an identical CDR3. The chain combines TRBV27 with TRBJ2-7, with 10 bases matching TRBD1. Trimming removed 4 bases from V and 1 base from J; junction bases left unmatched: 1. CDR3 length: 14 residues. Germline CDR1 reads MNHEY; CDR2 reads SMNVEV (reference sequence). CDR3 sequence: CASSWGQGSYEQYF. CDR3 bases: TGTGCCAGCAGTTGGGGACAGGGGTCCTACGAGCAGTACTTC.

This rearrangement joins TRBV7-3 to TRBJ2-1; perhaps TRBD2 as D (6 bases). This CDR3 spans 17 amino acids. Between the trimmed V and J ends, which lost 1 base and 1 base, there was a span of 14 bases. In germline, CDR1 is SGHTA, CDR2 FQGTGA. CDR3 nucleotides: TGTGCCAGCAGCTTAAGGAGTCGCGGGGAATCCTACAATGAGCAGTTCTTC. Amino acids: CASSLRSRGESYNEQFF. The full variable domain, in which reference TRBV7-3 and TRBJ2-1 provide the parts outside the CDR3, is GAGVSQTPSNKVTEKGKYVELRCDPISGHTALYWYRQSLGQGPEFLIYFQGTGAADDSGLPNDRFFAVRPEGSVSTLKIQRTERGDSAVYLCASSLRSRGESYNEQFFGPGTRLTVL.

The CDR3 sequence is CASSRDWLGTQYF. The CDR3 DNA sequence: TGTGCCAGTAGTAGGGACTGGCTCGGGACCCAGTACTTC. This rearrangement joins TRBV19 to TRBJ2-5, with D perhaps matching TRBD2 (6 bases). This CDR3 comprises 13 residues. The V gene lost 4 bases and the J gene lost 7 bases, with 13 bases spanning the gap. Germline CDR1 is LNHDA and CDR2 is SQIVND (reference sequence).

The rearrangement uses TRBV27 and TRBJ1-1, with 8 bases identical to TRBD1. CDR1 and CDR2 (germline): MNHEY, SMNVEV (reference sequence). J gave up 0 bases and V 8 bases, and 5 bases lay outside the gene matches. The CDR3 runs to 14 residues. The CDR3 reads CASRKTGVNTEAFF. The CDR3 DNA reads TGTGCCAGCCGAAAGACAGGGGTGAACACTGAAGCTTTCTTT.

CDR3 DNA sequence: TGCGCCAGCAGCCAACAGGGGGCTAGTAGTTACGAGCAGTACTTC. Translation gives CASSQQGASSYEQYF. This rearrangement joins TRBV4-1 to TRBJ2-7, with 8 bases fitting TRBD1. The CDR3 runs to 15 residues. Unmatched junction bases numbered 7, after V lost 2 bases and J lost 4 bases. CDR1 and CDR2 (germline): MGHRA, YSYEKL.

V gene TRBV7-3 combines with J gene TRBJ1-1; D not resolved. The CDR3 consists of 13 residues. Between the trimmed V and J ends, which lost 5 bases and 1 base, there was a span of 8 bases. Germline CDR1 is SGHTA and CDR2 is FQGTGA. The CDR3 bases are TGTGCCAGCAGCCCAATACCGAACACTGAAGCTTTCTTT. Translated: CASSPIPNTEAFF.

This rearrangement joins TRBV11-1 to TRBJ2-7; 9 nucleotides match TRBD2. V lost 5 bases to trimming and J lost 2 bases; unmatched junction nucleotides: 4. The length of the CDR3 is 14 residues. The germline V gene encodes CDR1 SGHAT and CDR2 FQDESV (reference sequence). CDR3 sequence: CASSMRLAAYEQYF. The CDR3 DNA reads TGTGCCAGCAGCATGCGACTAGCGGCCTACGAGCAGTACTTC.

This clone was observed once. V and J are TRBV9 and TRBJ1-1; D unresolved. Trimming took 0 bases from V and 5 from J, leaving 17 bases between them. CDR1 SGDLS and CDR2 YYNGEE come from the germline V gene. This CDR3 is 16 amino acids long. CDR3 protein: CASSVGGQWGRTEAFF. The CDR3 region has the DNA TGTGCCAGCAGCGTAGGGGGTCAATGGGGTCGGACTGAAGCTTTCTTT.

The chain carries TRBV6-1 and TRBJ2-5; 10 bases map to TRBD2. The DNA end favors TRBJ2-7, so the J call may be wrong. This CDR3 contains 14 residues. CDR1 is MNHNS and CDR2 is SASEGT in the germline V gene. In DNA form, the CDR3 reads TGTGCCGCGGGAACACTAGCGGGATATTACGAGCAGTACTTC. Translated: CAAGTLAGYYEQYF.

The table lists this clone with a count of one. CDR3 in DNA: TGTGCCAGTATATCCTTAGGGACAGGGGACGGCTACACCTTC. It translates to CASISLGTGDGYTF. The J gene is TRBJ1-2, the V gene TRBV19; 10 nucleotides align to TRBD1. Looked up from germline, CDR1 is LNHDA and CDR2 is SQIVND (reference sequence). V dropped 7 bases and J dropped 8; count of bases not matched to a gene: 10. CDR3 size: 14 residues.

This chain's CDR3 is CASSYSTSVSYNEQFF. Here the CDR3 DNA reads TGTGCCAGCAGTTATTCAACTAGCGTGAGCTACAATGAGCAGTTCTTC. The rearrangement joins TRBV6-5 to TRBJ2-1; 7 bases fit TRBD2. The CDR3 runs 16 residues. CDR1 MNHEY and CDR2 SVGAGI come from the germline V gene. The V and J ends lost 3 bases and 3 bases, in that order; junction bases with no gene match: 8.

The chain links TRBV7-2 to TRBJ1-1; maybe TRBD1 (6 bases). V lost 4 bases and J 4 bases, leaving 13 bases between the germline ends. CDR1 is SGHTA, CDR2 FQGNSA, per germline. There are 14 residues in the CDR3. The CDR3 coding sequence is TGTGCCAGCAGCTCCCACAGGGCGGGCACTGAAGCTTTCTTT. Translated, it gives CASSSHRAGTEAFF. The complete variable domain, with remaining parts taken from reference TRBV7-2 and TRBJ1-1, reads GAGVSQSPSNKVTEKGKDVELRCDPISGHTALYWYRQSLGQGLEFLIYFQGNSAPDKSGLPSDRFSAERTGGSVSTLTIQRTQQEDSAVYLCASSSHRAGTEAFFGQGTRLTVV.

The chain is built from TRBV7-9 and TRBJ2-7; TRBD2 matches at 10 bases. The trim removed 3 bases at V and 5 bases at J, leaving 4 bases unmatched. The length of the CDR3 is 14 residues. Germline V lookup: CDR1 SEHNR, CDR2 FQNEAQ (reference sequence). The CDR3 here is CASSFSGRANEQYF. DNA of the CDR3: TGTGCCAGCAGCTTCAGCGGGAGGGCCAACGAGCAGTACTTC.

This chain connects TRBV29-1 to TRBJ2-7; D gene ambiguous. Trimming removed 6 bases at V and 6 bases at J, with 12 bases between. In germline, CDR1 is SQVTM, CDR2 ANQGSEA. This CDR3 spans 11 amino acids. As DNA, the CDR3 is TGCAGCGTACCCGTTTCGGGCGAGCAGTACTTC. As protein: CSVPVSGEQYF.

The chain carries TRBV2 and TRBJ2-5; D is undetermined. CDR1 SNHLY and CDR2 FYNNEI come from the germline V gene. The CDR3 spans 12 residues. Trimming took off 6 bases at V and 1 base at J, with 6 bases between the two ends. The CDR3 spells CASRTFQETQYF. DNA of the CDR3: TGTGCCAGCAGGACATTCCAAGAGACCCAGTACTTC. Drawing the rest from reference TRBV2 and TRBJ2-5, the complete variable domain is EPEVTQTPSHQVTQMGQEVILRCVPISNHLYFYWYRQILGQKVEFLVSFYNNEISEKSEIFDDQFSVERPDGSNFTLKIRSTKLEDSAMYFCASRTFQETQYFGPGTRLLVL.

This clone was recorded only once. The chain is built from TRBV13 and TRBJ2-1; D unclear. Germline-derived CDR1 and CDR2 are PRHDT and FYEKMQ (reference sequence). The CDR3 is 15 residues long. V was trimmed by 2 bases and J by 4 bases, leaving 12 bases between them. CDR3 in amino acids: CASSLTSPQYNEQFF. The CDR3 DNA sequence: TGTGCCAGCAGCTTAACCTCCCCTCAATACAATGAGCAGTTCTTC.

The chain combines TRBV27 with TRBJ1-4; D ambiguous. Trimming pared 5 bases from V and 8 bases from J, leaving 18 bases between. The CDR3 is made up of 15 amino acids. The germline V gene has CDR1 MNHEY and CDR2 SMNVEV (reference sequence). As DNA, the CDR3 is TGTGCCAGCAGTCCAGGCAATCCAACGGGGGAAAAACTGTTTTTT. It translates to CASSPGNPTGEKLFF.

This clone was picked up one time. The chain links TRBV5-4 to TRBJ2-1, with 7 nucleotides matching TRBD2. V trimming: 0 bases; J trimming: 8 bases; junction bases outside the gene matches: 5. Germline CDR1 SGHNT, CDR2 YYREEE (reference sequence). This CDR3 comprises 14 residues. This chain's CDR3 is CASSLGTSGYEQFF. The CDR3, as DNA: TGTGCCAGCAGCTTGGGGACTAGTGGCTATGAGCAGTTCTTC.